A single TCR beta chain is shown here with its context. Its antigen is still unknown. These data originate in a study of OX40 agonist ivuxolimab in advanced cancers. Study-wide findings and caveats: Both blood CD4+ and CD8+ T cells showed clonal growth by week 6 at 0.1 to 3.0 mg/kg.

Germline CDR1 reads SQVTM; CDR2 reads ANQGSEA. After removal of 1 base from V and 4 bases from J, the junction contained 8 bases not matched to a gene. CDR3 length: 15 amino acids. TCRdb's copy holds only in-frame clones and misses some; the assay was immunoSEQ multiplex PCR. The sample holds over 75,000 clones, 90% seen once. Source: CD4+ or CD8+ T cells sorted from blood, taken in a trial of the OX40 agonist ivuxolimab. This sequence joins TRBV29-1 and TRBJ1-1; TRBD1 matches at 8 bases. The clonotype originates from an adult with an advanced solid tumor such as melanoma, head and neck, liver or kidney cancer. Here the CDR3 reads CSVEGGPGGGTEAFF. The CDR3 DNA sequence: TGCAGCGTTGAAGGGGGTCCAGGGGGCGGCACTGAAGCTTTCTTT.